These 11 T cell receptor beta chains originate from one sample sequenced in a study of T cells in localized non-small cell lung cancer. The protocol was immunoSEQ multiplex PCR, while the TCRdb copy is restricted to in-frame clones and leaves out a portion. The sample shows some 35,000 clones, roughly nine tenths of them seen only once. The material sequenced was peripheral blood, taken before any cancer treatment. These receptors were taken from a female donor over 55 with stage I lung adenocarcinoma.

CDR3: CASSKTGVLETQYF. CDR3 coding DNA: TGCGCCAGCAGCAAGACAGGGGTGTTGGAGACCCAGTACTTC. The chain combines TRBV5-1 with TRBJ2-5; 8 nucleotides match TRBD1. Germline V gene sequence: CDR1 SGHRS, CDR2 YFSETQ. V trimming: 4 bases; J trimming: 5 bases; junction bases outside the gene matches: 7. The CDR3 extends over 14 amino acids.

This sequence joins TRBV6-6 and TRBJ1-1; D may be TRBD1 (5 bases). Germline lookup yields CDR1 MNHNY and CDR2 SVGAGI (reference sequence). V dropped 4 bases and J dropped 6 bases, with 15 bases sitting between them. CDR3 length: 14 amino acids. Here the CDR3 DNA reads TGTGCCAGCAGTTCCCGGCGGAGGGACTCTGAAGCTTTCTTT. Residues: CASSSRRRDSEAFF.

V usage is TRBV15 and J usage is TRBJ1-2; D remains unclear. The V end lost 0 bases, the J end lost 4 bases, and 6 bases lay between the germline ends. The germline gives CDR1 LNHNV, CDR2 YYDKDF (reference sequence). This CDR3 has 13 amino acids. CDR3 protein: CATSREGLYGYTF. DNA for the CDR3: TGTGCCACCAGCAGAGAAGGGCTCTATGGCTACACCTTC.

CDR3 DNA: TGCGCCAGCAGTGAGGGGGGGGGTGTTGGCTACACCTTC. This translates into CASSEGGGVGYTF. The chain links TRBV10-2 to TRBJ1-2; maybe TRBD1 (5 bases). V was shortened by 2 bases and J by 7 bases, with 11 bases between the two germline ends. This CDR3 has 13 amino acids. The V gene's germline CDR1 is WSHSY and CDR2 SAAADI.

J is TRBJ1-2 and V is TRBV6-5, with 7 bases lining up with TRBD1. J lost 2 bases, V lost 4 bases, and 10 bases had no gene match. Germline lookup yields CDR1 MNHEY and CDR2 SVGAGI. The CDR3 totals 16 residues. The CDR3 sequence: CASSSLGGDRNYGYTF. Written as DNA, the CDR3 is TGTGCCAGCAGTTCCCTAGGGGGGGACAGAAACTATGGCTACACCTTC.

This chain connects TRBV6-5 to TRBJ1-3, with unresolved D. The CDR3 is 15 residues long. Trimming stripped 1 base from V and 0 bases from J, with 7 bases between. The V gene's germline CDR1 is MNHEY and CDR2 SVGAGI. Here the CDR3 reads CASSYYRSSGNTIYF. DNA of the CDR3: TGTGCCAGCAGTTACTACAGAAGCTCTGGAAACACCATATATTTT.

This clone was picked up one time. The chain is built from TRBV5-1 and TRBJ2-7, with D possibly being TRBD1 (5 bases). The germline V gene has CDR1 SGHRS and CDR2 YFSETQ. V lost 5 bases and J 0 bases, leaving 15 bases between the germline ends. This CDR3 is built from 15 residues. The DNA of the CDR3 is TGCGCCAGCAGGGGGTTAGGGGCTAGCTCCTACGAGCAGTACTTC. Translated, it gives CASRGLGASSYEQYF.

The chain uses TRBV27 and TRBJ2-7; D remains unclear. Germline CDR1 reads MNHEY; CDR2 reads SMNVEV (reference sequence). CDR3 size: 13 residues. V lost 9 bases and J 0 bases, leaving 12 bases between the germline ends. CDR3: CASRGQVSYEQYF. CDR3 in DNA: TGTGCCAGTCGTGGGCAGGTCTCCTACGAGCAGTACTTC.

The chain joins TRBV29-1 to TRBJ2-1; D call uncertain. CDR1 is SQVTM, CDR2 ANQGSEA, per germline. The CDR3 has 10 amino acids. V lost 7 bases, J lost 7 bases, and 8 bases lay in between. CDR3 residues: CSGQENEQFF. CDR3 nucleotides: TGCAGCGGGCAGGAGAATGAGCAGTTCTTC.

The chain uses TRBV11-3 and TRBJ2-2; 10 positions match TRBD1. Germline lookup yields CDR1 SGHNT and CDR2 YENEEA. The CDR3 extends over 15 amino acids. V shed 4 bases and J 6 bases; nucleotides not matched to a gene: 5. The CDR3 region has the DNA TGTGCCAGCAGCTGGCGACAGGGGGCACCCGGGGAGCTGTTTTTT. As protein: CASSWRQGAPGELFF. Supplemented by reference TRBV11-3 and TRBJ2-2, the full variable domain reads EAGVVQSPRYKIIEKKQPVAFWCNPISGHNTLYWYLQNLGQGPELLIRYENEEAVDDSQLPKDRFSAERLKGVDSTLKIQPAELGDSAVYLCASSWRQGAPGELFFGEGSRLTVL.

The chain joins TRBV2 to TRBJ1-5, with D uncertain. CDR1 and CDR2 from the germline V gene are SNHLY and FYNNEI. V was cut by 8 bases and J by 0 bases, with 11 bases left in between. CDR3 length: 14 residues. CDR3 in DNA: TGTGCCAGCGGAGGAGTGTATAGCAATCAGCCCCAGCATTTT. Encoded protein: CASGGVYSNQPQHF. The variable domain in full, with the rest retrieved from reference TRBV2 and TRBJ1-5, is EPEVTQTPSHQVTQMGQEVILRCVPISNHLYFYWYRQILGQKVEFLVSFYNNEISEKSEIFDDQFSVERPDGSNFTLKIRSTKLEDSAMYFCASGGVYSNQPQHFGDGTRLSIL.